The 8 T cell receptor beta chains presented below share a single source sample, sequenced in a study of shared clonotypes between healthy human individuals. Method: immunoSEQ multiplex PCR; TCRdb's copy keeps in-frame clones and lacks some. The data show roughly 2.6 million clones, with 85% to 95% seen just once and roughly 0.15% held by the top ten. The specimen sequenced was naive CD4+ T cells sorted from blood. Subset described: CD45RA+ positively selected. The receptor set was obtained from a man younger than 35 in good health.

J is TRBJ2-1 and V is TRBV6-4, with D unresolved. The germline V gene has CDR1 MRHNA and CDR2 SNTAGT. This CDR3 has 16 residues. V was trimmed by 6 bases and J by 0 bases, leaving 15 bases between them. CDR3 DNA sequence: TGTGCCAGCAGACTAATTCTAAATATCTCCTACAATGAGCAGTTCTTC. Its protein is CASRLILNISYNEQFF.

Notes on this clone: Other DNA sequences from this sample encode an identical CDR3 as well. The genes are TRBV2 and TRBJ2-7, with D perhaps assigned TRBD1 or TRBD2 (5 bases each). V was pared by 7 bases and J by 2 bases, with 12 bases between. The V gene's germline CDR1 is SNHLY and CDR2 FYNNEI. The CDR3 loop spans 13 amino acids. In DNA, the CDR3 is TGTGCCAGCACCAGGGACCGAGCCTACGAGCAGTACTTC. Translation gives CASTRDRAYEQYF.

As for this clone: Distinct nucleotide sequences in the sample also encode this CDR3. The chain recombines TRBV29-1 with TRBJ1-1; maybe TRBD1 (6 bases). Germline V lookup: CDR1 SQVTM, CDR2 ANQGSEA. The length of the CDR3 is 13 residues. V lost 6 bases, J lost 4 bases, and 15 bases lay in between. CDR3 residues: CSVRQGLGTEAFF. CDR3 nucleotide sequence: TGCAGCGTCCGCCAGGGGTTGGGCACTGAAGCTTTCTTT.

The V call is TRBV18, the J call TRBJ2-2; D call uncertain. CDR1 and CDR2 (germline): KGHSH, LQKENI. V shed 2 bases and J shed 7 bases, with 8 bases lying between them. CDR3 size: 13 residues. CDR3 residues: CASSPDASGELFF. In nucleotides, the CDR3 is TGTGCCAGCTCACCAGACGCCAGCGGGGAGCTGTTTTTT.

The V gene is TRBV4-1, the J gene TRBJ2-7, with D uncertain. V was cut by 2 bases and J by 3 bases, with 14 bases left in between. Germline values: CDR1 MGHRA, CDR2 YSYEKL. The CDR3 extends over 15 amino acids. The CDR3 spells CASSQPQEGRYEQYF. Written as DNA, the CDR3 is TGCGCCAGCAGCCAACCACAAGAAGGGCGCTACGAGCAGTACTTC.

J is TRBJ2-1 and V is TRBV10-2; 12 positions match TRBD1. The CDR3 sequence is 19 residues long. Germline CDR1 WSHSY, CDR2 SAAADI. V lost 6 bases, J lost 2 bases, and 14 bases stayed unmatched. The CDR3 coding sequence is TGCGCCAGCAGCCCCGGGACAGGGGGCCTCAGCGGGACCTACAATGAGCAGTTCTTC. Residues: CASSPGTGGLSGTYNEQFF.

The gene calls are TRBV5-6 and TRBJ2-5; 9 bases agree with TRBD2. The germline V gene has CDR1 SGHDT and CDR2 YYEEEE. The CDR3 totals 15 residues. V trimming: 4 bases; J trimming: 4 bases; junction bases outside the gene matches: 8. In DNA form, the CDR3 reads TGTGCCAGCAGCCCTTTAGCGGGAGTATTAGAGACCCAGTACTTC. This encodes CASSPLAGVLETQYF.

The J gene is TRBJ1-1, the V gene TRBV4-3; D is ambiguous. Germline V gene sequence: CDR1 LGHNA, CDR2 YSLEER. This CDR3 region has 18 residues. The germline V and J ends were trimmed by 4 bases and 0 bases, with 21 bases remaining between them. The CDR3 bases are TGCGCCAGCAGCCTAGGACCGGAGCTCGCTGGGATGAACACTGAAGCTTTCTTT. It translates to CASSLGPELAGMNTEAFF.